A selection of T cell receptor beta chains follows, all from one sample in a study of Ad26.COV2.S vaccination and SARS-CoV-2 variants. Generated by immunoSEQ multiplex PCR, the TCRdb table keeps only in-frame clones and is missing some. The table lists hundreds of thousands of clones, 75% to 90% of them singletons. The sequencing here drew on peripheral blood, taken in a trial of Ad26.COV2.S vaccine versus placebo. Source of these receptors: a person between 18 and 59 years old who received the Ad26.COV2.S COVID-19 vaccine or a placebo. Both conserved end residues are part of each CDR3. The D gene is left open where the match is weak. The size field is filled for only some rows; it gives once, few, many or a size class.

d_gene	v_gene	j_gene	abundance	CDR3nt	CDR3aa
TRBD1	TRBV4-3	TRBJ2-7	once	TGCGCCAGCAGCCAACAGACAGGGATTTGGTACGAGCAGTACTTC	CASSQQTGIWYEQYF
TRBD2	TRBV30	TRBJ2-5	NA	TGTGCCTGGAGTGTACGCGCTAGCGGGGGGGCCGAGACCCAGTACTTC	CAWSVRASGGAETQYF
TRBD1	TRBV6-5	TRBJ1-1	NA	TGTGCCAGCGTGGACAGGCCGAGTAGTAGAGCTTTCTTT	CASVDRPSSRAFF
NA	TRBV4-3	TRBJ2-7	NA	TGCGCCAGCAGCCAAGATCGAGGGACACTCCCCGGTTTCGAGCAGTACTTC	CASSQDRGTLPGFEQYF
TRBD2	TRBV30	TRBJ2-2	few	TGTGCCTGGGGGCGCGGGAGGGCCGACACCGGGGAGCTGTTTTTT	CAWGRGRADTGELFF
NA	TRBV7-2	TRBJ2-3	NA	TGTGCCAGCAGCCAACTCAATGAGGTGTCAGATACGCAGTATTTT	CASSQLNEVSDTQYF
TRBD1	TRBV7-2	TRBJ2-4	NA	TGTGCCAGCAACAATCGACAGGGGGCGACCAAAAACATTCAGTACTTC	CASNNRQGATKNIQYF
TRBD1	TRBV15	TRBJ1-1	NA	TGTGCCACCAGCAGAGATGGGGACAGAGAAGCTTTCTTT	CATSRDGDREAFF
TRBD1	TRBV3-1/TRBV3-2	TRBJ1-2	few	TGTGCCAGCAGCGTTAACAGGGGTTATGGCTACACCTTC	CASSVNRGYGYTF
TRBD2	TRBV6-2/TRBV6-3	TRBJ2-7	few	TGTGCCAGCAGTAAAACCGGGACTAGCGGGACCTACGAGCAGTACTTC	CASSKTGTSGTYEQYF
TRBD2	TRBV7-7	TRBJ2-1	NA	TGTGCCAGCAGCTTAACTAGCGGGGCCTACAATGAGCAGTTCTTC	CASSLTSGAYNEQFF
NA	TRBV7-8	TRBJ1-4	NA	TGTGCCAGCACGGGAGAGGGGTCAACTAATGAAAAACTGTTTTTT	CASTGEGSTNEKLFF
TRBD2	TRBV9	TRBJ2-5	NA	TGTGCCAGCAGCGTAGGCGGGGGGCAAGAGACCCAGTACTTC	CASSVGGGQETQYF
NA	TRBV4-2	TRBJ1-1	NA	TGTGCCAGCAGCCCTGGCCCCTTAACGAACGGTAAATTT	CASSPGPLTNGKF
TRBD1	TRBV19	TRBJ1-1	NA	TGTGCCAGTAGTCCGCGACAGGGAACCACTGAAGCTTTCTTT	CASSPRQGTTEAFF
NA	TRBV5-1	TRBJ2-5	NA	TGCGCCAGCAGCCTAGGAGGCAGTAAAGAGACCCAGTACTTC	CASSLGGSKETQYF
TRBD1	TRBV6-2/TRBV6-3	TRBJ2-4	NA	TGTGCCAGCAGTTACTCGACAGGGCCCAACTGGTTC	CASSYSTGPNWF
NA	TRBV28	TRBJ1-1	NA	TGTGCCAGCAGTTCAATATTTGGAACAGGCGAGTCTGTTGGGAACACTGAAGCTTTCTTT	CASSSIFGTGESVGNTEAFF
NA	TRBV5-4	TRBJ2-3	NA	TGTGCCAGCAGCTTCCCAGGAAATACGCAGTATTTT	CASSFPGNTQYF
TRBD2	TRBV7-9	TRBJ2-1	NA	TGTGCCAGCAGCCCGACTAGCGGGAGAACGTCCTACAATGAGCAGTTCTTC	CASSPTSGRTSYNEQFF
TRBD2	TRBV3-1/TRBV3-2	TRBJ2-2	NA	TGTGCCAGCAGCCAAGTTACCTGGGGTAGCGGGAATCCCCCGGCCGGGGAGCTGTTTTTT	CASSQVTWGSGNPPAGELFF
NA	TRBV7-9	TRBJ2-7	NA	TGTGCCAGCAGCTCCCCTGTGGGTAGATACGAGCAGTACTTC	CASSSPVGRYEQYF
NA	TRBV7-8	TRBJ1-6	NA	TGTGCCAGCAGCCCCGATTCGGGGACCTCCACGAATTCACCCCTCCACTTT	CASSPDSGTSTNSPLHF
NA	TRBV30	TRBJ1-1	NA	TGTGCCAGCGGACAGATGAACACTGAAGCTTTCTTT	CASGQMNTEAFF
TRBD1	TRBV28	TRBJ1-5	few	TGTGCCAGCAGTTTAAACAGGGGACCTAGCAATCAGCCCCAGCATTTT	CASSLNRGPSNQPQHF
NA	TRBV2	TRBJ1-1	NA	TGTGCCAGCGGGGGAAGGACAGAACAAGCTTTCTTT	CASGGRTEQAFF
TRBD2	TRBV27	TRBJ2-1	NA	TGTGCCAGCAGTTCGGGACTACATGAGCAGTTCTTC	CASSSGLHEQFF
NA	TRBV18	TRBJ1-4	NA	TGTGCCAGCTCACCAATGGTGGGGGGTTATGAAAAACTGTTTTTT	CASSPMVGGYEKLFF
NA	TRBV3-1/TRBV3-2	TRBJ2-1	NA	TGTGCCAGCAGCCAAGGTCTGGGACCAATCTACAATGAGCAGTTCTTC	CASSQGLGPIYNEQFF
NA	TRBV4-3	TRBJ1-3	NA	TGCGCCAGCAGCCAAGGGGCAGCTCCTGGAAACACCATATATTTT	CASSQGAAPGNTIYF
TRBD1	TRBV6-2/TRBV6-3	TRBJ1-6	NA	TGTGCCAGCAGTTACCGAAGGGGGCACGGAGGCGTCTATAATTCACCCCTCCACTTT	CASSYRRGHGGVYNSPLHF
NA	TRBV7-9	TRBJ2-7	NA	TGTGCCAGCAGCTCGCCGGGCCTCTATTACGAGCAGTACTTC	CASSSPGLYYEQYF
TRBD1	TRBV19	TRBJ1-4	NA	TGTGCCGCGGGGACAGGGGGCGCCGGGGACGAAAAACTGTTTTTT	CAAGTGGAGDEKLFF
NA	TRBV24-1	TRBJ2-3	NA	TGTGCCACCAGTGATTCCTATCTAGTGACCGATACGCAGTATTTT	CATSDSYLVTDTQYF
NA	TRBV28	TRBJ2-7	NA	TGTGCCAGCAGTTCGAGGAACGAGCAGTACTTC	CASSSRNEQYF
TRBD1	TRBV2	TRBJ2-7	NA	TGTGCCAGCAGTAAAACAGGGGTCTACGAGCAGTACTTC	CASSKTGVYEQYF
TRBD1	TRBV28	TRBJ1-5	NA	TGTGCCAGCAGTTTGGACAGGGGTACTCAGCCCCAGCATTTT	CASSLDRGTQPQHF
NA	TRBV27	TRBJ2-7	NA	TGTGCCAGCAGTCCATCCTTCGGAGGCCCCTTGAGTTACGAGCAGTACTTC	CASSPSFGGPLSYEQYF
NA	TRBV7-2	TRBJ2-5	NA	TGTGCCAGCAGGCTAACTACACGGACCCAGTACTTC	CASRLTTRTQYF
NA	TRBV11-2	TRBJ2-7	NA	TGTGCCAGCAGCTTAGCGGGGGACACCCCCTACGAGCAGTACTTC	CASSLAGDTPYEQYF
TRBD1	TRBV6-5	TRBJ1-5	once	TGTGCCAGCAGTTCCGGACAGGTTAGCAATCAGCCCCAGCATTTT	CASSSGQVSNQPQHF
TRBD1	TRBV6-6	TRBJ1-4	NA	TGTGCCAGCAATCAGGCGGGACAGGCCCAAGAAAAACTGTTTTTT	CASNQAGQAQEKLFF
TRBD1	TRBV5-4	TRBJ2-7	NA	TGTGCCAGCAGCGCCTTCGGGGGGACAGGGTCCTACGAGCAGTACTTC	CASSAFGGTGSYEQYF
TRBD2	TRBV3-1/TRBV3-2	TRBJ2-1	NA	TGTGCCAGCAGCCCGTCTAGCGGGAACGATGAGCAGTTCTTC	CASSPSSGNDEQFF
NA	TRBV7-2	TRBJ2-5	NA	TGTGCCAGCAGCTCCTCAGCGGTCCAAGAGACCCAGTACTTC	CASSSSAVQETQYF
NA	TRBV3-1/TRBV3-2	TRBJ2-3	NA	TGTGCCAGCAGCCGAACGCGGAGCACAGATACGCAGTATTTT	CASSRTRSTDTQYF
NA	TRBV6-2/TRBV6-3	TRBJ1-2	NA	TGTGCCAGCAGTCGGGGGAAGGTGGGCTATGGCTACACCTTC	CASSRGKVGYGYTF
NA	TRBV18	TRBJ1-1	NA	TGTGCCAGCTCACCAGTGGGGAACACTGAAGCTTTCTTT	CASSPVGNTEAFF
NA	TRBV25-1	TRBJ2-3	NA	TGTGCCAGCAGTTTGTTAGAGGGAGGCACAGATACGCAGTATTTT	CASSLLEGGTDTQYF
NA	TRBV6-2/TRBV6-3	TRBJ1-1	NA	TGTGCCAGCAGTTCCCTGACCGTGGGGGAGGCTGAAGCTTTCTTT	CASSSLTVGEAEAFF
TRBD2	TRBV6-2/TRBV6-3	TRBJ2-3	NA	TGTGCCAGCAGTTCCATAGCGGGAGGGCCACCAGATACGCAGTATTTT	CASSSIAGGPPDTQYF
NA	TRBV18	TRBJ2-1	NA	TGTGCCAGCTCACCAGGTAGCTCCTACAATGAGCAGTTCTTC	CASSPGSSYNEQFF
TRBD1	TRBV28	TRBJ1-2	NA	TGTGCCAGCAGTTCACGGACAGGGTCTTTTATTGTGGGTGGCTACACCTTC	CASSSRTGSFIVGGYTF
TRBD1	TRBV4-1	TRBJ1-2	NA	TGCGCCAGCAGCCAAGTCAGGGGGAACTATGGCTACACCTTC	CASSQVRGNYGYTF
NA	TRBV6-2/TRBV6-3	TRBJ2-3	NA	TGTGCCAGCAGTTACTCACCGGGAGATACGCAGTATTTT	CASSYSPGDTQYF
NA	TRBV28	TRBJ2-3	once	TGTGCCAGCAGTCTAGGGGGGGTGCTCACAGATACGCAGTATTTT	CASSLGGVLTDTQYF
NA	TRBV7-8	TRBJ2-7	NA	TGTGCCAGCAGCTTTAATTCATACGAGCAGTACTTC	CASSFNSYEQYF